This T cell receptor (beta chain) was captured in a study of T cell responses to AZD1222 COVID-19 vaccine. Study-level points and caveats: Seropositive status at baseline applied to only 5 or 6 AZD1222 recipients. Clonal diversity may have been underestimated, and the donors were mostly white British, with more females than males.

The sample holds one count of this clone. Its antigen remains unidentified. CDR1 is SNHLY, CDR2 FYNNEI, per germline. The CDR3 sequence is 14 residues long. Trimming took off 5 bases at V and 8 bases at J, with 15 bases between the two ends. Here immunoSEQ multiplex PCR was the method, and the copy in TCRdb shows in-frame clones only, minus some. The table has approximately 130,000 clones, 70% to 90% seen once; the top ten hold about 9.8%. This sample comprised peripheral blood, obtained on day 0 of AZD1222 vaccination. The receptor was derived from an adult in good health. This chain connects TRBV2 to TRBJ1-4; the D gene is possibly TRBD1 (5 bases). The CDR3 protein is CASSPRGVGEKLFF. The CDR3 DNA sequence: TGTGCCAGCAGTCCACGGGGGGTAGGGGAAAAACTGTTTTTT.